Following are 13 T cell receptor beta chains from one sample sequenced in a study of blood T cell repertoires in COVID-19. Repertoires were generated with immunoSEQ multiplex PCR, while TCRdb's copy carries only in-frame clones and drops some. The sample shows roughly 250,000 clones, roughly 86% of them seen only once. Sequencing input: peripheral blood. The receptors shown here come from a man in his forties who had recovered from COVID-19.

The count of this clone is one. The V gene is TRBV4-3, the J gene TRBJ1-1, with 8 bases identical to TRBD1. Germline CDR1 and CDR2: LGHNA and YSLEER. The CDR3 extends over 15 amino acids. V lost 4 bases to trimming and J lost 3 bases; unmatched junction nucleotides: 7. The DNA of the CDR3 is TGCGCCAGCAGCCCCAGGGGGCATGGGGACACTGAAGCTTTCTTT. Translating it yields CASSPRGHGDTEAFF.

This clone was observed a single time. This chain uses TRBV11-3 with TRBJ2-3; D is uncertain. The V and J ends lost 0 bases and 5 bases respectively, with 9 bases between them. From germline, CDR1 is SGHNT and CDR2 YENEEA. The CDR3 covers 14 residues. The CDR3 nucleotides are TGTGCCAGCAGCTTAGAGCCCCAGCGAGATACGCAGTATTTT. Protein: CASSLEPQRDTQYF.

The gene calls are TRBV7-9 and TRBJ1-2; D is unresolved. The CDR3 is made up of 13 amino acids. V was trimmed by 3 bases and J by 2 bases, leaving 7 bases between them. Per germline, CDR1 SEHNR and CDR2 FQNEAQ (reference sequence). The DNA of the CDR3 is TGTGCCAGCAGCTTGTATCGGAACTATGGCTACACCTTC. Its translation is CASSLYRNYGYTF.

This chain joins TRBV7-8 and TRBJ1-1; tentative D call: TRBD1 (5 bases). V was trimmed by 1 base and J by 2 bases, leaving 8 bases between them. Looked up from germline, CDR1 is SGHVS and CDR2 is FQNEAQ. This CDR3 comprises 14 residues. The CDR3 DNA reads TGTGCCAGCAGCTTAGATGGGGCAAACACTGAAGCTTTCTTT. Its translation is CASSLDGANTEAFF.

The CDR3 protein is CAISDGEGYTF. CDR3 DNA: TGTGCCATCAGTGACGGGGAGGGCTACACCTTC. The genes are TRBV10-3 and TRBJ1-2, with D unresolved. V was shortened by 3 bases and J by 8 bases, with 7 bases between the two germline ends. The germline V gene encodes CDR1 ENHRY and CDR2 SYGVKD. The length of the CDR3 is 11 residues.

The chain joins TRBV6-2 or TRBV6-3 to TRBJ2-2; possibly TRBD2 for D (5 bases). From germline, CDR1 is MNHEY and CDR2 SVGEGT. V lost 2 bases, J lost 0 bases, and 7 bases lay in between. The CDR3 sequence is 15 residues long. The CDR3 bases are TGTGCCAGCAGTTACGCTAGCCCGAACACCGGGGAGCTGTTTTTT. Its translation: CASSYASPNTGELFF.

This chain joins TRBV10-3 and TRBJ2-7, with D tentatively TRBD1 (6 bases). Trimming removed 11 bases from V and 6 bases from J, with 17 bases in between. The CDR3 is 12 amino acids. CDR1 is ENHRY and CDR2 is SYGVKD in the germline V gene. The CDR3 region is CAATGNRGEQYF. The CDR3 DNA reads TGTGCCGCTACAGGGAACCGGGGCGAGCAGTACTTC.

The count of this clone is one. The CDR3 protein is CASRPWTIQETQYF. The CDR3 region has the DNA TGTGCCAGCAGACCGTGGACTATCCAAGAGACCCAGTACTTC. The chain carries TRBV6-5 and TRBJ2-5; maybe TRBD2 (6 bases). Trimming removed 6 bases at V and 1 base at J, with 12 bases between. Germline V gene lookup returns CDR1 MNHEY and CDR2 SVGAGI. The CDR3 covers 14 residues.

The V call is TRBV6-2 or TRBV6-3, the J call TRBJ2-1; the match to TRBD1 covers 11 bases. Germline values: CDR1 MNHEY, CDR2 SVGEGT. The CDR3 extends over 16 amino acids. V lost 0 bases, J lost 6 bases, and 4 bases stayed unmatched. The CDR3 DNA sequence: TGTGCCAGCAGTTACTCCAGGGACAGGGGGACCAATGAGCAGTTCTTC. Protein: CASSYSRDRGTNEQFF.

The chain is built from TRBV29-1 and TRBJ2-5, with D possibly matching TRBD2 (5 bases). The CDR3 loop spans 13 amino acids. The germline V and J ends were trimmed by 7 bases and 2 bases, with 14 bases remaining between them. In germline, CDR1 is SQVTM, CDR2 ANQGSEA. The CDR3 loop is CSAWRSVQETQYF. Written as DNA, the CDR3 is TGCAGCGCGTGGCGTAGCGTGCAAGAGACCCAGTACTTC.

This clone was detected once. The chain is built from TRBV7-8 and TRBJ1-1, with D possibly matching TRBD1 (6 bases). This CDR3 comprises 15 residues. The V gene's germline CDR1 is SGHVS and CDR2 FQNEAQ. V was trimmed by 5 bases and J by 2 bases, leaving 15 bases between them. The CDR3 DNA reads as TGTGCCAGCAGCCTAGGAGACAGGAGCAACACTGAAGCTTTCTTT. It specifies CASSLGDRSNTEAFF.

The J gene is TRBJ2-7, the V gene TRBV3-1 (or the pseudogene TRBV3-2), with 10 positions matching TRBD2. Germline V gene lookup returns CDR1 LGHDT and CDR2 YNNKEL (reference sequence). V shed 2 bases and J 0 bases; nucleotides not matched to a gene: 10. The CDR3 has 18 amino acids. This CDR3 is CASSQRVLAGVSSYEQYF. CDR3 DNA: TGTGCCAGCAGCCAAAGGGTCCTAGCGGGGGTTAGCTCCTACGAGCAGTACTTC.

The J gene is TRBJ2-7, the V gene TRBV6-2 or TRBV6-3; TRBD2 aligns across 8 bases. After removal of 0 bases from V and 3 bases from J, the junction contained 1 base not matched to a gene. The CDR3 runs to 14 residues. From germline, CDR1 is MNHEY and CDR2 SVGEGT. As DNA, the CDR3 is TGTGCCAGCAGTTACTCGGGGACTAGCTACGAGCAGTACTTC. Protein product: CASSYSGTSYEQYF.